These 18 T cell receptor beta chains share one sample of origin, sequenced in a study of T cells in Graves' hyperthyroidism and ophthalmopathy. Template material for amplifying TCR beta CDR3 regions consisted of RNA transcripts. First-round RT-PCR targeting the TCR CDR3 was performed with the HTBI primer set. TCRdb reprocessed the multiplex PCR reads with MiXCR, giving one entry per CDR3 protein. The sample has a few hundred thousand distinct CDR3 sequences, roughly 46% seen once. Input material: peripheral blood or thyroid tissue (not recorded which). The receptors come from an adult woman with Graves' disease, either hyperthyroidism or ophthalmopathy (not recorded which).

This clonotype was recorded at least ten times. This sequence joins TRBV5-1 and TRBJ1-5; D may be TRBD1 (5 bases). The CDR3 extends over 14 amino acids. Germline CDR1 reads SGHRS; CDR2 reads YFSETQ. With 0 bases removed from V and 4 bases from J, the gap between germline ends came to 8 bases. CDR3 nucleotides: TGCGCCAGCAGCTTGGAGGGACTTAATCAGCCCCAGCATTTT. It yields the protein CASSLEGLNQPQHF.

This chain connects TRBV7-8 to TRBJ2-7; D not certain. V was pared by 4 bases and J by 5 bases, with 12 bases between. Germline V gene lookup returns CDR1 SGHVS and CDR2 FQNEAQ. The CDR3 loop spans 13 amino acids. The CDR3 DNA follows: TGTGCCAGCAGCTCCAGATCATACCACGAGCAGTACTTC. Its translation: CASSSRSYHEQYF.

This clonotype was picked up many times. The V and J genes are TRBV14 and TRBJ2-7, with 10 nucleotides matching TRBD2. Germline CDR1 SGHDN, CDR2 FVKESK. Losses at the gene ends were 2 bases for V and 0 bases for J; bases not matched to a gene: 7. This CDR3 is 17 amino acids long. The CDR3 DNA is TGTGCCAGCAGCCAACCTAGCGGGAGAACGAGCTCCTACGAGCAGTACTTC. It codes for CASSQPSGRTSSYEQYF.

This clonotype was seen a few times. The DNA for the CDR3 is TGCAGCGTTCGAGGGGTTAATGAAAAACTGTTTTTT. It encodes CSVRGVNEKLFF. This sequence joins TRBV29-1 and TRBJ1-4, with D maybe TRBD1 (5 bases). CDR1 is SQVTM, CDR2 ANQGSEA, per germline. CDR3 length equals 12 residues. V gave up 5 bases and J gave up 4 bases, with 8 bases separating them.

This clonotype was counted at least ten times. This chain joins TRBV14 and TRBJ2-2; the D is unclear. CDR3 length: 14 residues. Trimming removed 2 bases at V and 4 bases at J, with 8 bases between. Germline V gene lookup returns CDR1 SGHDN and CDR2 FVKESK. Written as DNA, the CDR3 is TGTGCCAGCAGCCAAAAGTGGACCACCGGGGAGCTGTTTTTT. It yields the protein CASSQKWTTGELFF.

Many counts were recorded for this clonotype. The J gene is TRBJ1-3, the V gene TRBV29-1; TRBD1 might be the D (5 bases). CDR3 length equals 21 residues. Trimming pared 0 bases from V and 0 bases from J, leaving 27 bases between. Looked up from germline, CDR1 is SQVTM and CDR2 is ANQGSEA. The DNA for the CDR3 is TGCAGCGTTGAAGAAAGGGGCCAGGGCCCTCATACTGCGCACTCTGGAAACACCATATATTTT. This translates into CSVEERGQGPHTAHSGNTIYF.

The chain carries TRBV29-1 and TRBJ1-2; unclear D gene. V gave up 8 bases and J gave up 6 bases, with 16 bases separating them. The length of the CDR3 is 12 residues. Germline values: CDR1 SQVTM, CDR2 ANQGSEA. In nucleotides, the CDR3 is TGCAGCTTGGCACAGTTAGGTCATGGCTACACCTTC. Its translation: CSLAQLGHGYTF.

With regard to this clonotype: The junction and the germline gene differ at one end; a read error may be behind it. V gene TRBV5-1 combines with J gene TRBJ1-2; D remains ambiguous. The CDR3 is 15 residues long. The germline V gene encodes CDR1 SGHRS and CDR2 YFSETQ. CDR3 sequence reads: CASTTGVSYPEGYTF. As DNA, the CDR3 is TGTGCCAGCACCACGGGTGTTAGTTACCCTGAAGGCTACACCTTC.

This clonotype was observed a few times. The rearrangement links TRBV25-1 to TRBJ1-4; D is possibly TRBD1 (5 bases). The CDR3 is made up of 16 amino acids. The germline V gene has CDR1 MGHDK and CDR2 SYGVNS. V lost 6 bases and J lost 8, with 22 bases in between. The CDR3 loop is CASRGPRAREDEKLFF. CDR3 in DNA: TGTGCCAGCAGGGGCCCAAGGGCCAGGGAAGACGAAAAACTGTTTTTT.

Only a few counts were recorded for this clonotype. The chain carries TRBV30 and TRBJ1-1; D remains ambiguous. The CDR3 is 14 residues long. Per the germline V gene, CDR1 is GTSNPN and CDR2 is SVGIG (reference sequence). V was trimmed by 0 bases and J by 4 bases, leaving 12 bases between them. CDR3 sequence (DNA): TGTGCCTGGAGTGTATACAGTAAGGGCACTGAAGCTTTCTTT. It encodes CAWSVYSKGTEAFF.

This clonotype was detected many times. This chain connects TRBV20-1 to TRBJ1-1; perhaps TRBD1 as D (5 bases). The germline gives CDR1 DFQATT, CDR2 SNEGSKA (reference sequence). V lost 2 bases and J lost 0, with 13 bases in between. The CDR3 is 15 residues long. The CDR3 DNA sequence: TGCAGTGCTAGAATACTCGGGGCCATGAACACTGAAGCTTTCTTT. Translating gives CSARILGAMNTEAFF.

This clonotype came up a few times. The chain combines TRBV12-5 with TRBJ1-1; 7 nucleotides agree with TRBD1. The V gene's germline CDR1 is LGHNT and CDR2 FRNRAP. CDR3 length equals 15 residues. V lost 6 bases and J lost 5; bases outside the gene matches: 12. CDR3 in DNA: TGTGCTAGTGGCAGAACAGGGGAACGAGGTACTGAAGCTTTCTTT. Residues: CASGRTGERGTEAFF.

This clonotype appeared a few times. The chain links TRBV10-1 to TRBJ1-1; D possibly corresponds to TRBD1 (5 bases). Germline-derived CDR1 and CDR2 are WNHNN and SYGVQD (reference sequence). CDR3 length equals 13 residues. The V and J ends lost 6 bases and 5 bases respectively, with 13 bases between them. The CDR3 DNA sequence: TGCGCCAGCAGGGGTCTCGAGGGGACTGAAGCTTTCTTT. Its protein is CASRGLEGTEAFF.

This chain links TRBV20-1 with TRBJ2-1; maybe TRBD2 (5 bases). CDR1 and CDR2 from the germline V gene are DFQATT and SNEGSKA (reference sequence). The CDR3 consists of 16 residues. Trimming pared 3 bases from V and 0 bases from J, leaving 15 bases between. The CDR3 DNA reads as TGCAGTGCTAGGGATCCTAGCCGCAGCTCCTACAATGAGCAGTTCTTC. It is translated as CSARDPSRSSYNEQFF.

This clonotype appeared many times. This rearrangement joins TRBV6-6 to TRBJ1-6; a weak D match, TRBD1 (6 bases). Germline CDR1 is MNHNY and CDR2 is SVGAGI (reference sequence). CDR3 length: 15 amino acids. Between the trimmed V and J ends, which lost 6 bases and 10 bases, there was a span of 19 bases. CDR3 sequence reads: CASRGNRVRESPLHF. For the CDR3, the DNA is TGTGCCAGCAGGGGGAACAGGGTCAGAGAATCACCCCTCCACTTT.

This clonotype was recorded many times. The genes are TRBV7-2 and TRBJ1-4; D might be TRBD1 (6 bases). The CDR3 has 14 amino acids. V was trimmed by 1 base and J by 8 bases, leaving 11 bases between them. Germline CDR1 SGHTA, CDR2 FQGNSA. The CDR3 loop reads CASSLGRGAEKLFF. CDR3 sequence (DNA): TGTGCCAGCAGCTTAGGCAGGGGTGCCGAAAAACTGTTTTTT. Together with reference TRBV7-2 and TRBJ1-4, the CDR3 gives the full variable domain: GAGVSQSPSNKVTEKGKDVELRCDPISGHTALYWYRQSLGQGLEFLIYFQGNSAPDKSGLPSDRFSAERTGGSVSTLTIQRTQQEDSAVYLCASSLGRGAEKLFFGSGTQLSVL.

This clonotype was detected ten times or more. The chain links TRBV6-5 to TRBJ1-5; TRBD1 agrees at 7 bases. Germline loops: CDR1 MNHEY, CDR2 SVGAGI. With V trimmed by 4 bases and J by 6 bases, 6 bases remained unmatched. The CDR3 has 14 amino acids. This CDR3 reads CASSSGDSFQPQHF. For the CDR3, the DNA is TGTGCCAGCAGTTCCGGGGACAGCTTTCAGCCCCAGCATTTT.

DNA of the CDR3: TGCAGCGTTGGTGATACAGGGGGAAAACAGCCCCAGCATTTT. Its protein product is CSVGDTGGKQPQHF. The V and J genes are TRBV29-1 and TRBJ1-5; 8 bases are shared with TRBD1. Germline V lookup: CDR1 SQVTM, CDR2 ANQGSEA. This CDR3 has 14 amino acids. The J segment lost 7 bases and the V segment lost 4 bases, leaving 9 bases of the junction unmatched.